These T cell receptor beta chains were read from a single sample in a study of identical twins. TCRdb fed the 5' RACE reads into MiXCR, producing one record per CDR3 protein. The table lists hundreds of thousands of distinct CDR3 sequences, approximately 9% of them singletons. Sequenced material: memory (CD45RO+) T cells sorted from blood. These receptors all stem from a woman between 18 and 29 years old in good health. Each CDR3 is given with its conserved first and last residue. D genes are given only for firm matches. Some rows mark clone size as missing; the rest say once, few, many or name a class of expanded clone.

j_call v_call d_call clone_size cdr3_nt cdr3_aa
TRBJ2-1 TRBV20-1 NA few TGCAGTGCTAGAGGAGGCTATGAGCAGTTCTTC CSARGGYEQFF
TRBJ2-1 TRBV7-3 TRBD2 few TGTGCCAGCAGCCTCATTGCGGGGGGCGATGAGCAGTTCTTC CASSLIAGGDEQFF
TRBJ1-3 TRBV20-1 NA few TGCAGTGCTAGAGATCAGAACAGGGTCGGAAACACCATATATTTT CSARDQNRVGNTIYF
TRBJ2-1 TRBV20-1 NA NA TGCAGTGCGAGCAATCCCAATGAGCAGTTCTTC CSASNPNEQFF
TRBJ1-5 TRBV16 NA many TGTGCCAGCAGCCGAGAAGGAGGTGGACGCCAGCCCCAGCATTTT CASSREGGGRQPQHF
TRBJ1-5 TRBV20-1 TRBD1 many TGCAGTGCTAGAGTCCCGACAGGGCCTCAGCCCCAGCATTTT CSARVPTGPQPQHF
TRBJ2-1 TRBV27 NA many TGTGCCAGCAGCCCATGGGCAGCGGACTACAATGAGCAGTTCTTC CASSPWAADYNEQFF
TRBJ2-1 TRBV24-1 NA many TGTGCCACCAGTGGGTCACAGGGTGTCCATGAGCAGTTCTTC CATSGSQGVHEQFF
TRBJ2-7 TRBV21-1 NA many TGTGCCATCCTCGGGGACAGGGTATACGAGCAGTACTTC CAILGDRVYEQYF
TRBJ1-2 TRBV5-1 NA many TGCGCCAGCAGCCAATCGGACACTAACTATGGCTACACCTTC CASSQSDTNYGYTF
TRBJ1-6 TRBV11-2 TRBD1 few TGTGCCAGCAGCTTACCACAGGGGCCGATGAATTCACCCCTCCACTTT CASSLPQGPMNSPLHF
TRBJ2-1 TRBV9 NA few TGTGCCAGCAGCGTAGTAACGGGGACTTCCTACAATGAGCAGTTCTTC CASSVVTGTSYNEQFF
TRBJ2-5 TRBV19 NA few TGTGCCAGGCACGCGGGACACCAAGAGACCCAGTACTTC CARHAGHQETQYF
TRBJ2-1 TRBV20-1 TRBD2 NA TGCAGTACTAACGGGCGGGAGGCTCACAATGAGCAGTTCTTC CSTNGREAHNEQFF
TRBJ1-1 TRBV5-1 NA many TGCGCCAGCAGCTCGGGGGGGTACACTGAAGCTTTCTTT CASSSGGYTEAFF
TRBJ2-3 TRBV7-8 TRBD2 NA TGTGCCAGCAGCATCGACAAAGGGACTAGCGGGGGGATCCACGATACGCAGTATTTT CASSIDKGTSGGIHDTQYF
TRBJ2-7 TRBV20-1 NA few TGCAGTGCTCCCAGGGGAACTGTCAACGAGCAGTACTTC CSAPRGTVNEQYF
TRBJ1-5 TRBV19 NA NA TGTGCCAGTAGTATAGATACGTATAGCAATCAGCCCCAGCATTTT CASSIDTYSNQPQHF
TRBJ2-2 TRBV7-2 NA few TGTGCCAGCAGCTTAGGGAGGCGGAGGGGGTCCGGGGAGCTGTTTTTT CASSLGRRRGSGELFF
TRBJ2-2 TRBV4-3 NA few TGCGCCAGCAGCCACAATCTGTACAAGGGGGGGGAGCTGTTTTTT CASSHNLYKGGELFF
TRBJ2-3 TRBV9 TRBD2 many TGTGCCAGCAGCGTAGCCGGGACTAGCGGGATCGAAGATACGCAGTATTTT CASSVAGTSGIEDTQYF
TRBJ2-5 TRBV20-1 TRBD2 few TGCAGTGCTAGAGAGACTAGCGGTAGCCCCCAAGAGACCCAGTACTTC CSARETSGSPQETQYF
TRBJ2-3 TRBV20-1 NA many TGCAGTGCCGCTTTAGCGGGCACAGATACGCAGTATTTT CSAALAGTDTQYF
TRBJ2-7 TRBV7-9 NA NA TGTGCCAGCAGCTCGACAGAGATCTCCTACGAGCAGTACTTC CASSSTEISYEQYF
TRBJ2-5 TRBV3-1 NA NA TGTGCCAGCAGCCAACTAGCTCGTGAAGAGACCCAGTACTTC CASSQLAREETQYF
TRBJ2-7 TRBV6-1 NA few TGTGCCAGCAATAAAGGGACCCTGGGTTCCTACGAGCAGTACTTC CASNKGTLGSYEQYF
TRBJ2-2 TRBV20-1 TRBD1 NA TGCAGTGCCAGGACAGGGCCCGGGGAGCTGTTTTTT CSARTGPGELFF
TRBJ2-3 TRBV11-2 NA few TGTGCCAGCACGTTAGCCTCGTCGGATACGCAGTATTTT CASTLASSDTQYF
TRBJ1-2 TRBV2 NA NA TGTGCCAGCAGCGTAGACAGATGGTATGGCTACACCTTC CASSVDRWYGYTF
TRBJ2-1 TRBV7-2 TRBD2 NA TGTGCCAGCAGCTTAGCGCGGTCTAGCGGGAGGGGGCAGTTCTTC CASSLARSSGRGQFF
TRBJ1-3 TRBV12-3/TRBV12-4 NA many TGTGCCAGCGATCGAAGCCGGGGGGCCATTGGAAACACCATATATTTT CASDRSRGAIGNTIYF
TRBJ1-5 TRBV6-2/TRBV6-3 NA NA TGTGCCAGCAGAAACGACGGGAATCAGCCCCAGAATTTT CASRNDGNQPQNF
TRBJ1-5 TRBV27 NA NA TGTGCCAGCAGTAAATACGACCGTGGCAATCAGCCCCAGCATTTT CASSKYDRGNQPQHF
TRBJ2-7 TRBV6-1 NA NA TGTGCCAGCAGCCGGGTGGCGCGGGGTTCCTACGAGCAGTACTTC CASSRVARGSYEQYF
TRBJ2-6 TRBV2 NA few TGTGCCAGCAGTGAAGTCCTTCCCGGGGCCAACGTCCTGACTTTC CASSEVLPGANVLTF
TRBJ2-5 TRBV10-3 NA NA TGTGCCATCAGGATAGGAGGGGGGCGGAACCAAGAGACCCAGTACTTC CAIRIGGGRNQETQYF
TRBJ2-7 TRBV3-1 NA NA TGTGCCAGCAGCCAAGATCTTGGAGCCGCCCGGACCTACGAGCAGTACTTC CASSQDLGAARTYEQYF
TRBJ2-1 TRBV7-2 NA few TGTGCCACGGGCCGCCCGAATAACTACAATGAGCAGTTCTTC CATGRPNNYNEQFF
TRBJ1-1 TRBV5-1 TRBD1 many TGCGCCAGCAGCAACAGGGGGCGGGTCACTGAAGCTTTCTTT CASSNRGRVTEAFF
TRBJ2-1 TRBV29-1 TRBD2 few TGCAGCGTGGGACTAGCTGGGGATGAGCAGTTCTTC CSVGLAGDEQFF
TRBJ2-5 TRBV7-9 TRBD1 NA TGTGCCAGCAGCCCTCGGGGGACAGGCGCCCAAGAGACCCAGTACTTC CASSPRGTGAQETQYF
TRBJ1-2 TRBV2 NA few TGTGCCAGGGCGGTGGGGAGGAGCTATGGCTACACCTTC CARAVGRSYGYTF
TRBJ2-7 TRBV11-3 NA NA TGTGCCAGCAGCTCCACGTGGTGGGTTTCAACCTACGAGCAGTACTTC CASSSTWWVSTYEQYF
TRBJ1-4 TRBV4-3 NA few TGCGCCAGCAGCTCGACCCTTTCGAGAAGTGAAAAACTGTTTTTT CASSSTLSRSEKLFF
TRBJ2-1 TRBV7-2 TRBD2 few TGTGCCAGCAGACTAAGCGGGAGGGCCGGAAATGAGCAGTTCTTC CASRLSGRAGNEQFF
TRBJ2-7 TRBV7-3 NA NA TGTGCCAGCAGCACACAGGGCAGCTCCTACGAGCAGTACTTC CASSTQGSSYEQYF
TRBJ1-6 TRBV2 NA many TGTGCCAGCAGTGAAGCCGGGGACGGTTCACCCCTCCACTTT CASSEAGDGSPLHF
TRBJ2-3 TRBV5-6 NA few TGTGCCAGCAGCAGAGGGGTGTTAGGAACAGATACGCAGTATTTT CASSRGVLGTDTQYF
TRBJ2-5 TRBV7-9 NA many TGTGCCAGCAACCAAGCCCGGGGAACCCAAGAGACCCAGTACTTC CASNQARGTQETQYF
TRBJ2-3 TRBV2 NA NA TGTGCCAGCAGTGAACAGGGGGGCGGGGATACGCAGTATTTT CASSEQGGGDTQYF
TRBJ2-2 TRBV9 TRBD1 many TGTGCCAGCAGCGCACAGGGGGCCGGGGAGCTGTTTTTT CASSAQGAGELFF
TRBJ1-2 TRBV10-3 TRBD1 NA TGTGCCACCCAAGGACAGGGGGCGCGGTATGGCTACACCTTC CATQGQGARYGYTF
TRBJ2-3 TRBV5-1 TRBD2 few TGCGCCAGCAGCTTCGAGGCTAGCGGGAGGTATACAGATACGCAGTATTTT CASSFEASGRYTDTQYF
TRBJ2-3 TRBV5-5 NA NA TGTGCCAGCAGCTTGGCGGGCCCCAGGGATACGCAGTATTTT CASSLAGPRDTQYF
TRBJ2-2 TRBV6-2/TRBV6-3 TRBD2 NA TGTGCCAGCAGACCTAGCGGTGGAACCGGGGAGCTGTTTTTT CASRPSGGTGELFF
TRBJ2-7 TRBV18 NA many TGTGCCAGCTCACCGACCCTTAGGGCGGCAGTAACCTACGAGCAGTACTTC CASSPTLRAAVTYEQYF
TRBJ2-2 TRBV7-9 TRBD1 NA TGTGCCAGCAGCCGGGGACAGTTCACCGGGGAGCTGTTTTTT CASSRGQFTGELFF
TRBJ2-7 TRBV6-1 NA many TGTGCCAGCACCCCGAGACCAGGGTCTTACGAGCAGTACTTC CASTPRPGSYEQYF
TRBJ2-5 TRBV29-1 NA NA TGCAGCGTTGCCGGGACGGGCGTAGGGAAGACCCAGTACTTC CSVAGTGVGKTQYF